The subject of this entry is one T cell receptor (beta chain). The antigen it binds to is not known. From cysteine to phenylalanine, the CDR3 is 15 amino acids long. The read is trimmed to its CDR3 DNA, 45 bases read in frame from base 1. Trimming takes 0 bases off V and 2 bases off J; junction bases not matched to a gene: 4. The germline V gene yields SGDLS for CDR1 and YYNGEE for CDR2. The sample originates from a study of cytomegalovirus exposure and HLA in healthy donors (dated by TCRdb to about 2017). With respect to the entire study: An earlier analysis of several hundred of the donors reported under 300 Gb of sequence data and around 120 million unique TCR beta sequences obtained from roughly 170 million T cells. An early release covering 550 to 700 HLA-typed donors comprised 250 to 350 gigabases of sequencing data and around 86 million unique TCR sequences. Among the roughly 370 genotyped donors, about 85% belonged to the genetic ancestry cluster associated with self-reported Caucasian donors. The study was designed to test whether signatures of past pathogen exposure could be identified by cataloging public T cell receptors. The T cell repertoires of 700 or so subjects were profiled by immunosequencing and related to cytomegalovirus serostatus. Besides the first cohort of roughly 640 subjects, a separate validation cohort made up of 120 different subjects was used. To predict cytomegalovirus infection status, the study brought together high-throughput TCR immunosequencing, statistical association of individual TCRs with disease status, and machine learning. To study patterns of TCR occurrence, a later analysis re-analyzed previously published TCR beta repertoires from 550 to 800 donors and added high-resolution HLA genotyping. In the later analysis, no new phenotypic data were used to find candidate immune exposures; instead, reliance was placed on TCR beta sequences and their occurrence across donors. An earlier analysis of approximately 630 of the donors applied high-throughput TCR beta sequencing to assess whether each TCR beta V gene segment acted as functional or pseudogenic. Donor age, sex, ethnicity and CMV serostatus were compiled alongside the repertoire data. In a later genetic analysis, genome-wide SNP genotypes for about 65% of the 666 donors were used, and that subset was treated as a discovery cohort. All discovery cohort repertoires had been generated on a single sequencing platform. Class I and class II HLA loci were covered by the typing at four-digit resolution. Typing coverage differed by locus: A, B, C, DRB1 and DQB1 were typed in about 629-630 donors, DQA1 in 522, DPA1 in around 600, and DPB1 in around 440. About five DR-DQ haplotypes were handled as single units for association and clustering because linkage in the cohort was strong. Across about 370 genotyped donors of the cohort, an average of 235,054 unique TCR beta nucleotide sequences per donor were sequenced, and around 19% of those sequences were non-productive.

The cohort consisted of more than 650 healthy bone marrow donors. All cohort members were sampled while nominally healthy, although unrecorded immune exposures were likely present. The donor was CMV seropositive and belonged to the group of 270 or so seropositive cohort members. Every donor gave a peripheral blood sample, and the peripheral blood mononuclear cells from that sample were used for TCR beta sequencing. The Qiagen DNeasy Blood Extraction Kit was used to extract genomic DNA from the blood cell samples. Study-level results and caveats: In a later analysis, several top co-occurrence clusters were reported to appear linked to parvovirus B19, influenza, CMV and Epstein-Barr virus. Immune exposure information for the cohort was limited to CMV serostatus. An association between a missense DCLRE1C variant and V-gene and J-gene trimming of TCR beta chains was found in a later genetic analysis and replicated in an independent cohort. Because HLA typing was missing for some donors at each locus, association tests included only the typed subset. The authors suggested that the approach could potentially be extended to other disease states and immunological phenotypes. Some IMGT-functional V segments, including TRBV6-2 and TRBV6-3, could not be distinguished by the 87-base-pair reads and were therefore excluded. Linkage disequilibrium might explain the correlated functional status among segregating V segments, but an unknown experimental factor could not be excluded. Strong co-occurrence of HLA alleles, especially DR and DQ, made assigning TCR associations to individual alleles difficult. In a later genetic analysis, fewer N-insertions in productive TCRs were reported among donors in an Asian-associated ancestry cluster than the approximately 670-donor mean. In a later analysis, the rate of TCR association differed among HLA loci, with DRB1 alleles having the most associated TCRs and HLA-C alleles having the fewest. In a later analysis, most CMV-associated TCR beta chains were found to appear HLA-restricted, with HLA associations seemingly driven largely by CMV exposure. In the study, some 160 TCR beta chains were listed as associated with cytomegalovirus. The classifier was reported to diagnose cytomegalovirus status with high specificity and sensitivity in both the original cohort and the validation cohort. A group of highly shared sequence variants was considered likely to be a technical artifact of the sequencing pipeline. Because counts were too low, about 18 rarely observed V segments, including chromosome 9 orphons, were excluded from the earlier analysis of some 590 of the donors. Most TCR sequences were seen in very few donors, while some public TCRs were found in many individuals. Specific HLA alleles were associated with roughly 17,000 TCR beta sequences at a false discovery rate of 0.05 in a later analysis. In vitro tests confirmed that a few of the cytomegalovirus-associated TCR beta chains recognize cytomegalovirus antigens. Broadly in line with IMGT annotations, most TCR beta V segments showed up in productive rearrangements about 87% or about 30% of the time in an earlier analysis of under 700 of the donors. A further reported finding was that TCR beta sequences accurately predicted the HLA-A and HLA-B alleles for most subjects in the first cohort. This cohort had only TCR beta chains sequenced, and the lack of alpha or paired-chain data limited which features could be detected. Sequencing depth was assumed to be roughly uniform across donors in the presence/absence analyses, though that assumption may not hold. A later analysis found that HLA-associated TCR beta chains were more clonally expanded and had lower generation probabilities than equally common non-associated chains.

Preparation of the library involved the immunoSEQ multiplex PCR assay. The multiplex PCR relied on a mix of 60 forward primers for TCR Vbeta segments and 13 reverse primers for TCR Jbeta segments. Amplification of the CDR3 region of rearranged TCR beta genes was performed with a multiplex PCR assay on genomic DNA. Amplified TCR beta libraries were sequenced as 87-base-pair reads on the Illumina HiSeq System. In the original analysis: In a later analysis, roughly 80 million unique TCR beta chains were counted across the 500 to 850 repertoires, and around 10 million of these chains were shared by at least two donors. Raw reads were error-corrected and collapsed into unique sequences by a nearest-neighbor algorithm in which closely related sequences were merged to remove PCR and sequencing errors. Alignment of CDR3 sequences to IMGT reference sequences was used to assign V, D and J gene segments. For a sequence to be retained, at least a six-nucleotide match to both a V gene segment and a J gene segment was required. Rearrangements were classified as productive when the CDR3 lacked stop codons and remained in frame with V and J, and all other rearrangements were classified as non-productive. Following IMGT convention, CDR3 was defined as the stretch from the second conserved V-encoded cysteine up to the conserved J-encoded phenylalanine. In an earlier analysis of 500 to 650 of the donors, sequences lacking an unambiguous match to a single V gene segment were excluded. An earlier analysis of a few hundred of the donors classified V segments as functional when productive rearrangements were above 56.7% and as segregating when the standard deviation between donors was above 5%. To diagnose cytomegalovirus status from the catalog of TCR beta chain sequences, a statistical classification framework was built. In a later analysis, TCR nucleotide sequences were compared against IMGT/GENE-DB human TR gene sequences so that V and J genes could be assigned. The TCRdist pipeline was used in a later analysis to assign CDR3 sequences and most-parsimonious VDJ recombination scenarios. In a later analysis, each TCR beta chain was defined by its CDR3 amino acid sequence together with its V-gene family, and reads without a unique V-gene family were excluded. In a later analysis, approximately 640 highly shared, low-generation-probability nucleotide sequences were removed to address suspected cross-contamination and a sequencing artifact. In a later analysis, a clonal expansion index was calculated for each public chain from normalized within-repertoire ranks of inferred template counts. Generation probabilities in a later analysis came from a VDJ recombination model fitted to out-of-frame rearrangements, and those results were checked against IGoR. In a later analysis, hypergeometric tests were used to score TCR-TCR, TCR-HLA and TCR-CMV co-occurrence, with a repertoire-size bias correction applied to TCR pairs. A later analysis estimated false discovery rates by permuting HLA or CMV assignments 20 times. A later analysis grouped co-occurring TCRs with DBSCAN, adding TCRdist sequence similarity when clustering within HLA-allele-positive subsets. Repertoires with fewer than 30,000 or more than 120,000 public chains were left out of co-occurrence clustering, as were a handful of repertoires with anomalous nucleotide sharing. TCRdb carries this immuneACCESS record with in-frame sequences only. Its versions omit some clonotypes, under half of them owing to an unresolved V gene in the studies checked, with the rest unexplained. That table furnishes V, J and clone size, whereas the DNA furnished D and trimming. This sample's table lists 200,000 or so clones. About 1% of the sample goes to the ten largest clones.

This clonotype originated in a girl between 2 and 10 years old in good health and CMV-seropositive. The V and J genes are TRBV9 and TRBJ2-7; a stretch of 8 junction bases matches TRBD2. The specimen was PBMCs. CDR3 sequence: CASSVAMGLAYEQYF. The nucleotide sequence reads TGTGCCAGCAGCGTAGCTATGGGACTAGCCTACGAGCAGTACTTC.